Following are 20 T cell receptor beta chains from one sample sequenced in a study of blood T cell repertoires in COVID-19. Generated by immunoSEQ multiplex PCR, the TCRdb table keeps only in-frame clones and is missing some. The sample has 200,000 to 250,000 clones, 60% to 85% seen once. Sequenced input: peripheral blood. Source of these receptors: a woman aged 70-85 years with acute or convalescent COVID-19.

The chain carries TRBV19 and TRBJ2-1; 8 positions agree with TRBD2. Germline CDR1 is LNHDA and CDR2 is SQIVND (reference sequence). Losses at the gene ends were 7 bases for V and 1 base for J; bases not matched to a gene: 9. The CDR3 is made up of 16 amino acids. As DNA, the CDR3 is TGTGCCAGTAAGGAGAAACTAGCGGCTTCCTACAATGAGCAGTTCTTC. Translation gives CASKEKLAASYNEQFF.

The rearrangement links TRBV25-1 to TRBJ2-3; 7 nucleotides line up with TRBD2. CDR1 MGHDK and CDR2 SYGVNS come from the germline V gene. V trimming: 7 bases; J trimming: 0 bases; junction bases outside the gene matches: 13. The CDR3 is 17 residues long. Written as DNA, the CDR3 is TGTGCCAGCACCCCGCCCGGAATAGCGGGTAGCACAGATACGCAGTATTTT. Translating it yields CASTPPGIAGSTDTQYF.

This clone was recorded only once. The CDR3 sequence is CASSFGRTSGRGGETQYF. The CDR3, as DNA: TGTGCCAGCAGTTTTGGCCGGACTAGCGGGAGAGGCGGGGAGACCCAGTACTTC. The V and J genes are TRBV28 and TRBJ2-5; TRBD2 matches 13 bases. This CDR3 is built from 18 residues. After removal of 3 bases from V and 5 bases from J, the junction contained 12 bases not matched to a gene. Germline lookup yields CDR1 MDHEN and CDR2 SYDVKM.

This chain joins TRBV7-9 and TRBJ2-7; possible D gene TRBD2, 8 bases. Trimming took off 7 bases at V and 1 base at J, with 26 bases between the two ends. The CDR3 runs to 18 residues. In germline, CDR1 is SEHNR, CDR2 FQNEAQ (reference sequence). CDR3: CASTRGESGSIISYEQYF. As DNA, the CDR3 is TGTGCCAGCACCAGGGGGGAGAGCGGGAGTATCATTTCCTACGAGCAGTACTTC.

The CDR3 sequence: CASSEARGTQYF. CDR3 DNA: TGTGCCAGCAGTGAAGCGCGCGGTACGCAGTATTTT. This rearrangement joins TRBV6-1 to TRBJ2-3; D is undetermined. Germline lookup yields CDR1 MNHNS and CDR2 SASEGT. Between the trimmed V and J ends, which lost 0 bases and 8 bases, there was a span of 6 bases. This CDR3 region has 12 residues.

J is TRBJ2-5 and V is TRBV5-1, with D perhaps matching TRBD2 (5 bases). CDR1 and CDR2 from the germline V gene are SGHRS and YFSETQ. This CDR3 has 15 residues. V lost 0 bases and J 4 bases, leaving 13 bases between the germline ends. CDR3 in DNA: TGCGCCAGCAGCTTGGCCTCTAGCCCCACAGAGACCCAGTACTTC. Its translation: CASSLASSPTETQYF.

V gene TRBV30 combines with J gene TRBJ2-5; 11 bases are a match to TRBD2. CDR1 is GTSNPN and CDR2 is SVGIG in the germline V gene (reference sequence). Losses at the gene ends were 5 bases for V and 7 bases for J; bases not matched to a gene: 18. The CDR3 totals 17 residues. CDR3 coding DNA: TGTGCCTGGTGGGATGGGCTAGCGGGAGGAAGGATCGGGACCCAGTACTTC. Amino acid sequence: CAWWDGLAGGRIGTQYF.

The rearrangement joins TRBV28 to TRBJ2-1; 8 bases match TRBD2. Per germline, CDR1 MDHEN and CDR2 SYDVKM. The CDR3 runs 15 residues. With 2 bases clipped from V and 7 bases from J, the junction kept 7 bases outside the gene matches. The CDR3 loop reads CASSLGTRRSNEQFF. CDR3 DNA sequence: TGTGCCAGCAGTTTAGGGACTAGACGATCTAATGAGCAGTTCTTC.

The V call is TRBV21-1, the J call TRBJ2-3; TRBD1 was called by the table and not checked on the DNA. TRBV21-1 is assigned pseudogene status. The CDR3 contains 17 residues. CDR3 in amino acids: CASSKGGSRDSTDTQYF. The CDR3 nucleotides are TGTGCCAGCAGCAAAGGGGGCAGTCGAGATAGCACAGATACGCAGTATTTT.

J is TRBJ1-6 and V is TRBV18; weak D call: TRBD1 (5 bases). The CDR3 totals 14 residues. The germline CDR1 and CDR2 sequences are KGHSH and LQKENI. Trimming cost V 3 bases and J 8 bases, with 11 bases left between them. Here the CDR3 reads CASSPGGKDSPLHF. The CDR3 DNA is TGTGCCAGCTCACCTGGGGGGAAGGATTCACCCCTCCACTTT.

The rearrangement links TRBV29-1 to TRBJ1-2; D might be TRBD1 (5 bases). Looked up from germline, CDR1 is SQVTM and CDR2 is ANQGSEA. V shed 4 bases and J shed 4 bases, with 13 bases lying between them. This CDR3 spans 13 amino acids. CDR3 region: CSVVRVRGYGYTF. DNA for the CDR3: TGCAGCGTTGTCCGGGTTAGGGGCTATGGCTACACCTTC.

The chain has TRBV12-3 or TRBV12-4 and TRBJ1-2, with a weak D call TRBD1 (5 bases). V gave up 5 bases and J gave up 8 bases, with 15 bases separating them. The CDR3 runs 13 residues. This chain's CDR3 is CASSKTGPPGYTF. The CDR3 bases are TGTGCCAGCAGTAAAACAGGTCCGCCGGGCTACACCTTC.

The V and J genes are TRBV24-1 and TRBJ2-1, with 9 positions matching TRBD2. The CDR3 has 17 residues. The V and J ends lost 6 bases and 0 bases, in that order; junction bases with no gene match: 8. Germline V gene lookup returns CDR1 KGHDR and CDR2 SFDVKD. The chain's CDR3 is CATSSLTSGGSYNEQFF. The CDR3 nucleotides are TGTGCCACCAGTTCCCTGACTAGCGGAGGCTCCTACAATGAGCAGTTCTTC.

The chain employs TRBV4-1 and TRBJ1-5; 8 bases align to TRBD1. The CDR3 is 17 residues long. V shed 2 bases, J shed 0 bases, and the junction held 6 bases outside the gene matches. Germline loops: CDR1 MGHRA, CDR2 YSYEKL. The CDR3 sequence: CASSQRATGDSNQPQHF. The CDR3 DNA reads as TGCGCCAGCAGCCAAAGAGCGACAGGGGATAGCAATCAGCCCCAGCATTTT.

This chain connects TRBV9 to TRBJ2-2; D is possibly TRBD2 (5 bases). The length of the CDR3 is 14 residues. The germline gives CDR1 SGDLS, CDR2 YYNGEE. The V gene lost 4 bases and the J gene lost 4 bases, with 11 bases spanning the gap. As DNA, the CDR3 is TGTGCCAGCAGCTCCCAAACTAGCACCGGGGAGCTGTTTTTT. Protein sequence: CASSSQTSTGELFF.

The CDR3 DNA follows: TGTGCCAGCAGAAGGACAGGGGGGATGAACTATGGCTACACCTTC. It is translated as CASRRTGGMNYGYTF. The chain links TRBV6-5 to TRBJ1-2; 10 bases align to TRBD1. Germline CDR1 MNHEY, CDR2 SVGAGI. J was trimmed by 2 bases and V by 6 bases; bases with no gene match: 6. The CDR3 has 15 amino acids.

The genes are TRBV2 and TRBJ2-1; 9 positions agree with TRBD2. CDR1 and CDR2 (germline): SNHLY, FYNNEI. The V segment lost 3 bases and the J segment 7 bases; nucleotides outside the gene matches: 7. The CDR3 contains 15 residues. CDR3 amino acids: CASSEGGRARNEQFF. In DNA, the CDR3 is TGTGCCAGCAGTGAGGGCGGGAGGGCGAGGAATGAGCAGTTCTTC.

The chain carries TRBV7-9 and TRBJ2-1; D not resolved. CDR1 is SEHNR, CDR2 FQNEAQ, per germline (reference sequence). The CDR3 is 11 amino acids. Trimming took 2 bases from V and 7 from J, leaving 3 bases between them. The CDR3 here is CASSLTNEQFF. As DNA, the CDR3 is TGTGCCAGCAGCTTAACAAATGAGCAGTTCTTC.

This chain joins TRBV6-6 and TRBJ1-3; perhaps TRBD1 as D (6 bases). The CDR3 runs 14 residues. V lost 6 bases, J lost 2 bases, and 11 bases lay in between. Germline lookup yields CDR1 MNHNY and CDR2 SVGAGI (reference sequence). As DNA, the CDR3 is TGTGCCAGCAGCCGGGACAATGCTGGAAACACCATATATTTT. This translates into CASSRDNAGNTIYF.

The V gene is TRBV5-6, the J gene TRBJ1-3; D unclear. The germline V and J ends were trimmed by 0 bases and 1 base, with 11 bases remaining between them. CDR3 length equals 16 residues. Germline assignment: CDR1 SGHDT and CDR2 YYEEEE. The CDR3: CASSLATRGSGNTIYF. In DNA form, the CDR3 reads TGTGCCAGCAGCTTGGCAACTAGAGGGTCTGGAAACACCATATATTTT. Filled out from reference TRBV5-6 and TRBJ1-3, the complete variable domain reads DAGVTQSPTHLIKTRGQQVTLRCSPKSGHDTVSWYQQALGQGPQFIFQYYEEEERQRGNFPDRFSGHQFPNYSSELNVNALLLGDSALYLCASSLATRGSGNTIYFGEGSWLTVV.